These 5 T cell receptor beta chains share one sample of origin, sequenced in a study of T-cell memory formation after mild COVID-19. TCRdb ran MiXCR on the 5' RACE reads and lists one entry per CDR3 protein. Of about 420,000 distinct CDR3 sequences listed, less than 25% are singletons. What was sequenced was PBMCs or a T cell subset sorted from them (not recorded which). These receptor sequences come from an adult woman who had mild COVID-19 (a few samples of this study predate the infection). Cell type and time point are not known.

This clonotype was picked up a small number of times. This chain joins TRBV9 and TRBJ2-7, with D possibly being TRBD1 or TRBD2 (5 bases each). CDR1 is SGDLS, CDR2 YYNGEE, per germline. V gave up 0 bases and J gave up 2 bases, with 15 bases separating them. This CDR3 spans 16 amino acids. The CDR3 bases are TGTGCCAGCAGCGTAGGGCCTGGGACGGCTACCTACGAGCAGTACTTC. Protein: CASSVGPGTATYEQYF.

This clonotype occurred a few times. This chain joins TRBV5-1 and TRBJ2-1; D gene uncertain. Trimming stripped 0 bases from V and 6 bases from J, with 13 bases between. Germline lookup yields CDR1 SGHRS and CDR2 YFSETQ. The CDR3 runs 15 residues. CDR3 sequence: CASSLGPLPANEQFF. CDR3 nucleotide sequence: TGCGCCAGCAGCTTGGGACCGCTTCCCGCCAATGAGCAGTTCTTC.

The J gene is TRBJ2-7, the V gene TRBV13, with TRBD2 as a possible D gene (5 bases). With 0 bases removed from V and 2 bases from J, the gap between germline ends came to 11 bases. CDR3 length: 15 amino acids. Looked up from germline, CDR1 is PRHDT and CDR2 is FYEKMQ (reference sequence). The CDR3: CASSLGEQRAYEQYF. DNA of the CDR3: TGTGCCAGCAGCTTAGGAGAACAGAGGGCCTACGAGCAGTACTTC.

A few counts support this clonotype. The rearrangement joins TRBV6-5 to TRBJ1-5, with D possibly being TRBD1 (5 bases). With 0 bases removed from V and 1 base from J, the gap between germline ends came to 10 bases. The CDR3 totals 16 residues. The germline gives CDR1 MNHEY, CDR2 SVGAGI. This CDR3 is CASSYSRQGSNQPQHF. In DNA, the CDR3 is TGTGCCAGCAGTTACTCCCGCCAGGGCAGCAATCAGCCCCAGCATTTT.

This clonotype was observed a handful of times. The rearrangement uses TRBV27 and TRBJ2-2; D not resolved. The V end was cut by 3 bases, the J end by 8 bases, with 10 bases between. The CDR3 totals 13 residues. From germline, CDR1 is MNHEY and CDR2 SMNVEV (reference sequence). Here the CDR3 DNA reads TGTGCCAGCAGTTTTTTTGAACAGGGGGAGCTGTTTTTT. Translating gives CASSFFEQGELFF.